A single TCR beta chain is shown here with its context. The specificity of this receptor is unknown. No much larger clone exists at a distance of one base, and base qualities are not known. The trial excluded patients who had a history of autoimmune disease or who were on systemic immunosuppression. Peripheral blood for TCR sequencing was collected from all dose cohorts at baseline, on cycle 4 day 1, and on cycle 7 day 1. The samples were drawn from a first-in-human, open-label, multicenter phase I dose-escalation trial of ivuxolimab. Adults with locally advanced or metastatic head and neck squamous cell, hepatocellular, melanoma or renal cell carcinoma were enrolled in the trial. Before TCR sequencing, CD4+ T cells and CD8+ T cells were sorted from peripheral blood as separate populations. The record originates from a study of OX40 agonist ivuxolimab in advanced cancers. With regard to the full study: Ivuxolimab was a fully human IgG2 agonistic monoclonal antibody targeting the costimulatory receptor OX40 (CD134). Partial responses occurred in three dose-escalation patients: two with cutaneous melanoma and one with hepatocellular carcinoma. The purpose of peripheral TCRbeta sequencing was to test whether ivuxolimab changed TCR sequence diversity and led to clonal T-cell expansion. Intravenous ivuxolimab was administered to patients every 2 weeks at six dose levels: 0.01, 0.1, 0.3, 1.5, 3 and 10 mg/kg. Patients were allowed to have had prior anti-PD-1, anti-PD-L1 or anti-CTLA-4 therapy, and approximately 40% of the dose-escalation patients had previously received checkpoint inhibitors. Of the roughly 51 patients in dose escalation, approximately 20 had hepatocellular carcinoma, about 15 had melanoma, 9 had renal cell carcinoma and 9 had head and neck cancer. The paper covers the monotherapy dose-escalation part of the phase I ivuxolimab trial, which included N of about 56 patients. In the dose-escalation cohort, 82.7% of patients were male, and the mean age was 60 years with a range of about 20 to 80.

Genomic DNA was extracted from sorted cells for sequencing of the TCRbeta CDR3 region. TCRbeta CDR3 regions were sequenced using the immunoSEQ Assay. TCRdb holds this immuneACCESS table with in-frame rearrangements only. Some clones are missing; in checked studies, unresolved V genes explain under half, and the rest has no known cause. Recorded for this sample are around 140,000 clones; just over 90% of them occurred a single time. Together, the top ten hold around 0.99% of the sample. From a lookup of the germline V gene, CDR1 and CDR2 are SNHLY and FYNNEI. From the cysteine up to the phenylalanine, the CDR3 has a length of 14 residues. The DNA shown is the 42-base CDR3, in frame from base 1. V gives up 5 bases and J gives up 1 base, and the segment between their germline ends measures 11 bases. On the study overall, not on this receptor specifically: Antigen specificity was not determined for the clonally expanded peripheral T cells. Low levels of normalized T-cell clonal expansion were also shown by some nonresponding patients. Partial responders in the 0.1-3.0 mg/kg groups had among the lowest normalized peripheral clonal expansion, especially among CD8+ T cells. At doses of 0.1 to 3.0 mg/kg, clonal expansion of both CD4+ and CD8+ blood T cells was observed from baseline to week 6. After ivuxolimab, CD8+ T cells had more expanded clones than CD4+ T cells on average.

The sequencing used CD4+ or CD8+ T cells sorted from blood, collected in a trial of the OX40 agonist ivuxolimab. The rearrangement joined TRBV2 to TRBJ1-1, with TRBD1 as a weak D call on 5 bases. The receptor was derived from an adult with an advanced solid tumor such as melanoma, head and neck, liver or kidney cancer. CDR3 loop: CASSKTGGNTEAFF. The sequence in DNA is TGTGCCAGCAGTAAAACGGGGGGGAACACTGAAGCTTTCTTT.